The present T cell receptor beta chain was sequenced within a study of T cells expressing NK-cell markers. Study at large: Sorted T-cell subsets CD3+CD56+NKG2C+, CD3+CD56+NKG2C- and CD3+CD56-NKG2C+ were TCR beta-sequenced. HCMV seropositivity characterized seven of the eight sequenced donors, and seronegativity one.

Worth noting for this clonotype: Its specificity is not known.

The CDR3 totals 15 residues. CDR1 and CDR2 from the germline V gene are MGHRA and YSYEKL. The TCR beta cDNA came from 5'RACE template switching with UMIs. From its re-call of the 5' RACE reads, TCRdb lists each CDR3 protein once, without DNA. The sample table includes 350,000 to 400,000 distinct CDR3 sequences. Study observations and caveats: In several donors, dominant clonotypes made up about 28.3-60.1% of CD3+CD56-NKG2C+ cells.

The chain combines TRBV4-1 with TRBJ2-1; as DNA is missing, the TRBD1 call by TCRdb cannot be tested. This clonotype originated in a woman between 50 and 59 years old in good health. Sequenced: blood T cells: a sorted CD56 or NKG2C T cell subset, CD4+ or CD8+ T cells, or bulk PBMC T cells (not recorded which). Here the CDR3 reads CASSPWEGAKNEQFF.